The rows below give T cell receptor beta chains drawn from one sample of a study of cytomegalovirus exposure and HLA in healthy donors. Measured with immunoSEQ multiplex PCR; TCRdb has only the in-frame clones, and not every one. The data contain tens of thousands of clones, around three fifths of them singletons. The sequenced material came from PBMCs. All receptors derive from a woman aged 45-59 years in good health and CMV-seropositive. Both conserved end residues are part of each CDR3. D genes are given only for firm matches. For some rows the clone size is stated as once, few or many, or as a class when expanded; others skip it.

j_gene,d_gene,abundance,v_gene,CDR3nt,CDR3aa
TRBJ2-7,-,-,TRBV28,TGTGCCAGCTGCCGCGCCTTGTACGAGCAGTACTTC,CASCRALYEQYF
TRBJ2-5,-,-,TRBV7-8,TGTGCCAGCAGCTTAGAAATTACGGTCAACCAAGAGACCCAGTACTTC,CASSLEITVNQETQYF
TRBJ1-1,TRBD1,few,TRBV6-5,TGTGCCAGCAAAGTGGGAACAGGGGACACTGAAGCTTTCTTT,CASKVGTGDTEAFF
TRBJ2-2,TRBD2,-,TRBV9,TGTGCCAGCAGCTCACGGACTAGCGGGGGGATAGACACCGGGGAGCTGTTTTTT,CASSSRTSGGIDTGELFF
TRBJ2-2,TRBD1,-,TRBV27,TGTGCCAGCAGTTCCCGGGACGGGACAGGGGGCTTCAACACCGGGGAGCTGTTTTTT,CASSSRDGTGGFNTGELFF
TRBJ2-1,TRBD2,-,TRBV10-2,TGCGCCAGCAGGGGGACTAGCGGGGCCTCCTACAATGAGCAGTTCTTC,CASRGTSGASYNEQFF
TRBJ1-2,TRBD1,once,TRBV15,TGTGCCACCAGCTGGCGGGACAGCTATGGCTACACCTTC,CATSWRDSYGYTF
TRBJ1-4,TRBD1,-,TRBV28,TGTGCCAGCAGTTCACAGGGGGCGCACAATAATGAAAAACTGTTTTTT,CASSSQGAHNNEKLFF
TRBJ1-1,-,-,TRBV6-5,TGTGCCAGCAGTTACGAAGGGAGTCTTGATGCTTTCTTT,CASSYEGSLDAFF
TRBJ1-1,TRBD1,-,TRBV6-6,TGTGCCAGCAGACACGGCAGGACAGGTTTGAACACTGAAGCTTTCTTT,CASRHGRTGLNTEAFF
TRBJ2-5,-,-,TRBV6-1,TGTGCCAGTTACTCGGGTTCTGGAGGAGAGACCCAGTACTTC,CASYSGSGGETQYF
TRBJ1-3,-,-,TRBV7-9,TGTGCCAGCAGCTTTTCTCTCCGAAACACCATATATTTT,CASSFSLRNTIYF
TRBJ1-1,TRBD1,-,TRBV7-2,TGTGCCAGCAGCCAACAGGGGTGGACTGAAGCTTTCTTT,CASSQQGWTEAFF
TRBJ2-1,-,-,TRBV11-3,TGTGCCAGCAGCTTAGATTCCAGGGGCGCGTCCAATGAGCAGTTCTTC,CASSLDSRGASNEQFF
TRBJ2-5,-,few,TRBV29-1,TGCAGCGTTGAAGATGGACGGGAACGGACTCAAGGGACCCAGTACTTC,CSVEDGRERTQGTQYF
TRBJ1-5,-,-,TRBV5-8,TGTGCCAGCAGCTTGGGCCAGGGAGGCGCTCAGCCCCAGCATTTT,CASSLGQGGAQPQHF
TRBJ1-5,TRBD1,-,TRBV5-1,TGCGCCAGCAGCTTACAGGGGGCCAACAATCAGCCCCAGCATTTT,CASSLQGANNQPQHF
TRBJ2-3,TRBD2,-,TRBV27,TGTGCCAGCAGATTCGGGACTAGCGGAGATACGCAGTATTTT,CASRFGTSGDTQYF
TRBJ1-1,TRBD1,few,TRBV6-5,TGTGCCAGCAGTTACTCGGACAGGGATACTGAAGCTTTCTTT,CASSYSDRDTEAFF
TRBJ1-1,TRBD1,-,TRBV6-5,TGTGCCAGCAGTCCAGGGACAGGTATTGAAGCTTTCTTT,CASSPGTGIEAFF
TRBJ2-1,-,-,TRBV7-9,TGTTCCAGCAGCCTGGGGGGGGCGAACAATGAGCAGTTCTTC,CSSSLGGANNEQFF
TRBJ1-5,-,-,TRBV30,TGTGCCTGGAGTGTACCCCCGCAGCAGGGACACAATCAGCCCCAGCATTTT,CAWSVPPQQGHNQPQHF
TRBJ1-1,TRBD1,-,TRBV11-3,TGTGCCAGCAGCCCAGGGACAGGGGGAACTGAAGCTTTCTTT,CASSPGTGGTEAFF
TRBJ1-4,TRBD1,-,TRBV7-2,TGTGCCAGCAGCTTAGCCTCCCCCGGACAGGGCGGAAAACTGTTTTTT,CASSLASPGQGGKLFF
TRBJ2-7,TRBD1,-,TRBV6-5,TGTGCCAGCAGCGAACAGGGGATAGACTCCTACGAGCAGTACTTC,CASSEQGIDSYEQYF
TRBJ2-5,-,-,TRBV11-2,TGTGCCAGCAGCACCGGTATCCAAGAGACCCAGTACTTC,CASSTGIQETQYF
TRBJ1-1,-,-,TRBV30,TGTGCCTGGAGGTTTCAGGGAAACACTGAAGCTTTCTTT,CAWRFQGNTEAFF
TRBJ1-2,TRBD1,few,TRBV27,TGTGCCAGCAGCCCCTTACAGGGGGCAAGCTATGGCTACACCTTC,CASSPLQGASYGYTF
TRBJ1-1,-,-,TRBV20-1,TGCAGTGCAAGATCGACAGGTGAAGCTTTCTTT,CSARSTGEAFF
TRBJ2-5,-,-,TRBV11-3,TGTGCCAGCAGCTTAGGAGCCCAGGGGAAACAGAAGACCCAGTACTTC,CASSLGAQGKQKTQYF
TRBJ2-5,TRBD2,-,TRBV9,TGTGCCAGCAGCGTACGTCGGACTAGCGGGGGTTTGCAAGAGACCCAGTACTTC,CASSVRRTSGGLQETQYF
TRBJ1-1,-,-,TRBV21-1,TGTGACAGGGGGCGGAAAAACACTGAAGCTTTCTTT,CDRGRKNTEAFF
TRBJ2-7,TRBD2,few,TRBV7-6,TGTGCCAGCAAGGGGCGGGGGGAGCAGTACTTC,CASKGRGEQYF
TRBJ2-7,TRBD2,-,TRBV19,TGTGCCAGTAGTATTTCGGGAGGGTTTGAGCAGTACTTC,CASSISGGFEQYF
TRBJ1-2,-,-,TRBV28,TGTGCCAGCACAGGGATTGTATATGGCTACACCTTC,CASTGIVYGYTF
TRBJ2-2,TRBD1,-,TRBV7-3,TGTGCCAGCAGGCCAGGGGGCGATGATAGCGGGGAGCTGTTTTTT,CASRPGGDDSGELFF
TRBJ1-5,-,-,TRBV28,TGTGCCAGCAGTTTATATAGGGACTACAATCAGCCCCAGCATTTT,CASSLYRDYNQPQHF
TRBJ1-1,-,few,TRBV5-8,TGTGCCAGCAGCCCGAGCGGAGCTGAAGCTTTCTTT,CASSPSGAEAFF
TRBJ2-1,-,-,TRBV6-5,TGTGCCAGCTACGGAAGGGGGGGACACTTCAATGAGCAGTTCTTC,CASYGRGGHFNEQFF
TRBJ2-3,-,-,TRBV5-1,TGCGCCAGCTCCCTAAGCACAGATACGCAGTATTTT,CASSLSTDTQYF
TRBJ2-5,-,-,TRBV5-4,TGTGCCAGCAGCCCTCGGGGGGCGGGGGCCGAAGAGACCCAGTACTTC,CASSPRGAGAEETQYF
TRBJ2-3,TRBD2,-,TRBV5-6,TGTGCCAGCAGCCGCTGGACTAGCGGGGCGAGCACAGATACGCAGTATTTT,CASSRWTSGASTDTQYF
TRBJ1-4,-,many,TRBV6-6,TGTGCCAGCTTCGGGGAAGGAAAACTGTTTTTT,CASFGEGKLFF
TRBJ1-2,-,-,TRBV30,TGTGCCTGGAGTGTACGTGGTTGGGGGAGGGACGGCTACACCTTC,CAWSVRGWGRDGYTF
TRBJ1-1,-,-,TRBV28,TGTGCCAGCCGCCTAGGGGGGAACACTGAAGCTTTCTTT,CASRLGGNTEAFF
TRBJ1-6,-,-,TRBV10-2,TGCGCCAGCAGTGATCAGGAGGGACCCTCCTTTTCACCCCTCCACTTT,CASSDQEGPSFSPLHF
TRBJ1-3,TRBD1,few,TRBV10-1,TGCGCCAGCCGAGCGGGATATGACAGGGGTATGACTGGAAACACCATATATTTT,CASRAGYDRGMTGNTIYF
TRBJ1-1,-,-,TRBV7-2,TGTGCCAGCAGCTTAAATCTCTTGAACACTGAAGCTTTCTTT,CASSLNLLNTEAFF
TRBJ1-4,-,-,TRBV4-3,TGCGCCAGCAGCCAAGATCTAAACGGGGAAAAACTGTTTTTT,CASSQDLNGEKLFF
TRBJ2-1,-,-,TRBV27,TGTGCCAGCAGTTTGGACTTTTACAATGAGCAGTTCTTC,CASSLDFYNEQFF
TRBJ1-2,TRBD1,-,TRBV7-2,TGTGCCAGCAGCCGCGGACAGGGGGCCTATGGCTACACCTTC,CASSRGQGAYGYTF
TRBJ1-4,TRBD1,-,TRBV4-2,TGTGCCAGCAGCCTGCGACAGGGGGCGGGTGAAAAACTGTTTTTT,CASSLRQGAGEKLFF
TRBJ1-1,-,-,TRBV7-3,TGTGCCAGCAGCTTACAGGGGAACACTGAAGCTTTCTTT,CASSLQGNTEAFF
TRBJ2-2,-,-,TRBV7-3,TGTGCCAGCAGCTTCACCGGCGGGGCCGGGGAGCTGTTTTTT,CASSFTGGAGELFF
TRBJ1-4,TRBD1,-,TRBV19,TGTGCCAGTAGCGGGGACAGGTCGTACGAAAAACTGTTTTTT,CASSGDRSYEKLFF
TRBJ2-7,-,-,TRBV6-6,TGTGCCAGCAGTTACCGGACAGACTACGAGCAGTACTTC,CASSYRTDYEQYF
TRBJ2-3,TRBD2,-,TRBV6-5,TGTGCCAGCAGTTTAGCGGGGGGGCAGGCTACGCAGTATTTT,CASSLAGGQATQYF
TRBJ1-5,-,-,TRBV2,TGTGCCAGCACGGGGGGGAGGACACCTAACTTGAGCAATCAGCCCCAGCATTTT,CASTGGRTPNLSNQPQHF
TRBJ2-3,-,-,TRBV18,TGTGCCAGCTCACCGAACAGGGAGACCACAGATACGCAGTATTTT,CASSPNRETTDTQYF
TRBJ1-6,-,-,TRBV6-5,TGTGCCAGCAGCCTTCTGGCAGATAATTCCCCCCTCCACTTT,CASSLLADNSPLHF